Each of the 2 T cell receptor beta chains below was sequenced from the same sample in a study of blood T cell repertoires in COVID-19. Clones were read by immunoSEQ multiplex PCR, and TCRdb kept only the in-frame ones, dropping some. The data contain a few hundred thousand clones, roughly 88% of them singletons. Sequencing was carried out using PBMCs or T cells enriched from blood (not recorded which). The receptor set was obtained from a man aged 25-40 years who had recovered from COVID-19.

This chain joins TRBV18 and TRBJ1-5, with D possibly being TRBD1 (6 bases). CDR3 size: 13 residues. CDR1 and CDR2 (germline): KGHSH, LQKENI. Trimming removed 3 bases at V and 7 bases at J, with 10 bases between. The CDR3 loop is CASSPDSGQPQHF. The DNA of the CDR3 is TGTGCCAGCTCACCGGACAGCGGACAGCCCCAGCATTTT.

The chain links TRBV29-1 to TRBJ2-7, with 10 bases aligning to TRBD1. This CDR3 has 13 amino acids. Germline CDR1 and CDR2: SQVTM and ANQGSEA. The J segment lost 4 bases and the V segment lost 4 bases, leaving 4 bases of the junction unmatched. CDR3 nucleotides: TGCAGCGTTGTACAGGACAGGGGGTACGAGCAGTACTTC. Protein product: CSVVQDRGYEQYF.